The following is a T cell receptor (beta chain) sequence with its context. The data are from a study of shared clonotypes between healthy human individuals. Trimming took 8 bases from V and 5 from J; bases not matched to a gene: 6. Germline values: CDR1 SNHLY, CDR2 FYNNEI. The CDR3 is 13 amino acids. Methods used by the authors: Because ImmunoSEQ provided only junction sequences with no quality scores, the filtering differed. Profiling relied on immunoSEQ multiplex PCR, and the TCRdb table lists in-frame clones only, not all of them. The V and J calls and clone size come from that table; D and trimming were worked out from the DNA. Found here are 2 million to 2.5 million clones, approximately 94% of them singletons; the top ten hold less than 0.15%.

J is TRBJ1-5 and V is TRBV2; TRBD1 aligns across 7 bases. The sequenced sample consisted of naive CD4+ T cells sorted from blood. Sample subset: CD45RA+ positively selected. This receptor was taken from a man aged 18 to 29 in good health. The CDR3 loop is CASRDSTYQPQHF. CDR3 coding DNA: TGTGCCAGCCGGGACAGCACCTATCAGCCCCAGCATTTT.